This TCR beta chain was sequenced in a study of response to subunit inactivated influenza vaccine. Broader study findings: That few new T cells are recruited by each seasonal influenza vaccination was the authors' suggestion.

Germline V lookup: CDR1 ENHRY, CDR2 SYGVKD. The CDR3 runs to 14 residues. With 0 bases removed from V and 6 bases from J, the gap between germline ends came to 12 bases. A note on this clonotype: The antigen remains undetermined.

From the RT-PCR reads, TCRdb called clonotypes with MiXCR, one entry per CDR3 protein. Of 650,000 to 850,000 distinct CDR3 sequences in the sample, 11% to 15% were seen once. This specimen consisted of PBMCs from blood, obtained around two weeks before vaccination. This clonotype was sampled from a man aged 45-65 years who received an inactivated influenza vaccine. The chain carries TRBV10-3 and TRBJ2-7; D is undetermined. The CDR3 spells CAISESRDSSEQYF. The CDR3 DNA reads as TGTGCCATCAGTGAGTCGAGAGACTCCAGCGAGCAGTACTTC.